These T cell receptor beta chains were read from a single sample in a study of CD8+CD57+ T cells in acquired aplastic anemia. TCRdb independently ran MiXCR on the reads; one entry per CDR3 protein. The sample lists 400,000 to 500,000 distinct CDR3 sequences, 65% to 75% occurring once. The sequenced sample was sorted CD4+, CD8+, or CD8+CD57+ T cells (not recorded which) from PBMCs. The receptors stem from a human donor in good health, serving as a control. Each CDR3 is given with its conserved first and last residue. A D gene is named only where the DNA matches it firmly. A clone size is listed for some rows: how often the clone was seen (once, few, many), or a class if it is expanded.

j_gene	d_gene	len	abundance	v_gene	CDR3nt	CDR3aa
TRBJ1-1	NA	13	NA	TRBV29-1	TGCAGCGTTGACGAGGAGCTGATCACTGAAGCTTTCTTT	CSVDEELITEAFF
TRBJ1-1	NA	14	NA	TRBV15	TGTGCCAGCAGCCTAAGGACGAAGAACACTGAAGCTTTCTTT	CASSLRTKNTEAFF
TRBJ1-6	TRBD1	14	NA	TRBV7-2	TGTGCCAGCAGCCCCGGACAGGGGTACGAGCCCCTCTTCTTT	CASSPGQGYEPLFF
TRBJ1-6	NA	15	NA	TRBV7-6	TGTGCCAGCAGCCACGGAGGTCGGGCAGACACACCCCTCCACTTT	CASSHGGRADTPLHF
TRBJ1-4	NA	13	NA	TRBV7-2	TGTGCCAGCAGCTTAGGCAATCATGAACAACTGTTTTTT	CASSLGNHEQLFF
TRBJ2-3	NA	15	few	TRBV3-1	TGTGCCAGCAGCCAAGAAAGTCTATTCCCAGATACGCAGTATTTT	CASSQESLFPDTQYF
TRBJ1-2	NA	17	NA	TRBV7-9	NA	CAISRTAVDGYTFGYTF
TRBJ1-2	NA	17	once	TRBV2	TGTGCCAGCAGTAGGAAACAGGTTTTGGGTTTAACCCACCACTATACCTTC	CASSRKQVLGLTHHYTF
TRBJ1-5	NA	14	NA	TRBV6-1	TGTGCCATTGGAAAGGGCGTTAGCAATCAGCCCCAGCATTTT	CAIGKGVSNQPQHF
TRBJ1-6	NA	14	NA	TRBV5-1	TGCGCCAGCAGCTTCGGGACTAGCGGGGGACCCCTCCACTTT	CASSFGTSGGPLHF
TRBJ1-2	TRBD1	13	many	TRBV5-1	TGCGCCAGCAGAATAGACAGGGAACATGGCTACACCTTC	CASRIDREHGYTF
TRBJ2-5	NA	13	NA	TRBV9	TGTGCCAGCAGCTCTGGCCATGGAGAGACCCAGTACTTC	CASSSGHGETQYF
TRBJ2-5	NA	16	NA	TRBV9	TGTGCCAGCAGATCGTATTGGGGGGCGGACCGAGACCCCCAGTACTTC	CASRSYWGADRDPQYF
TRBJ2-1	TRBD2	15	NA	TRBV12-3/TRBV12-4	TGTGCCAGCAGTTCCCGTACACTAGCGTTGGGTGAGCAGTTCTTC	CASSSRTLALGEQFF
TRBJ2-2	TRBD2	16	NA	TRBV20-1	TGCAGTGCGTCCATCGGGGGGGCGATGGGAACCGGGGAGCTGTTTTTT	CSASIGGAMGTGELFF
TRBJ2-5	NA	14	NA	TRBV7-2	TGTGCCAGCAGCTTAGAGCAGGGGTTGGGACCCCAGTACTTC	CASSLEQGLGPQYF
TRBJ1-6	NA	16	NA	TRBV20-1	TGCAGTGCTAGAGATGATCGGGGGGCTTGTAATTCACCCCTCCACTTT	CSARDDRGACNSPLHF
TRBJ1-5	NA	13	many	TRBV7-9	TGTGCCAGCAGCTTAGTACAGGGCCAGCCCCAGCATTTT	CASSLVQGQPQHF
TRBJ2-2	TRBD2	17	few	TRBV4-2	TGTGCCAGCAGCCGGGAGCCTAGCGGGGGCAACACCGGGGAGCTGTTTTTT	CASSREPSGGNTGELFF
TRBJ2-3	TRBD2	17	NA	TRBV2	TGTGCCAGCAGTGCGGTAGCGGGGGCCTACACGGTAGATACGCAGTATTTT	CASSAVAGAYTVDTQYF
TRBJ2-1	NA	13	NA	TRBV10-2	TGCGCCAGCAAGGGGGGGCGGCACAATGCGCAGTTCTTC	CASKGGRHNAQFF
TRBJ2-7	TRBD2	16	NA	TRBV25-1	TGTGCCAGCAGCACGGGGGGGGGGGATGTGAAGGGCGAGCAGTACTTC	CASSTGGGDVKGEQYF
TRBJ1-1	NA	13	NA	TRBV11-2	TGTGCCAGCAGCCCGGTGGGGACGACTGAAGCTTTCTTT	CASSPVGTTEAFF
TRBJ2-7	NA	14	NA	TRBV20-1	TGCAGTGCTAGCTCCGGTAGCGGAGAATACGAGCAGTACTTC	CSASSGSGEYEQYF
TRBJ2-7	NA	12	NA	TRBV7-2	TGTGCCAGCAGCATCGACGCCTACGCGGAGCACTTC	CASSIDAYAEHF
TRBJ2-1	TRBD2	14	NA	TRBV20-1	TGCAGTGCTAGTTGGCCTAGCGGGAACAATGAGCAGTTCTTC	CSASWPSGNNEQFF
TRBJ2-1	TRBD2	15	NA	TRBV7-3	TGTGCCAGCAGCTTAACAGGCGGGGGTTCACCCCTCCACTTCTTC	CASSLTGGGSPLHFF
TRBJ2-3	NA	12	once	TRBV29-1	TGTAGCGGCAACGAGGGTACGAATACCCAGTACTTT	CSGNEGTNTQYF
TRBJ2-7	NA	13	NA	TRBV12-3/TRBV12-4	TGTGCCAGCAAGATCACAGTTCGTGGCGAGCAGTACTTC	CASKITVRGEQYF
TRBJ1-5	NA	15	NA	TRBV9	TGTGCCAGCAGCGAAGGACCCACCGGAGGGGCTTCCCAGCATTTT	CASSEGPTGGASQHF
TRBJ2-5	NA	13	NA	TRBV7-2	TGTGCCAGCAGCTCTTCCAGGGATCAGCCCCAGTACTTC	CASSSSRDQPQYF
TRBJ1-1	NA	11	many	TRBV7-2	TGTGCCAGCAGCTTATTGACTGAAGCTTTCTTT	CASSLLTEAFF
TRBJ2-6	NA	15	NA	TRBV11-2	TGTGCCAGCAGCCGGGGGATCTCTGGGGCCAACGTCCTGACTTTC	CASSRGISGANVLTF
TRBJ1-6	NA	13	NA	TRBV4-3	TGCGCCAGCAGCCAAGATGTTAGACCACCCCTCCACTTT	CASSQDVRPPLHF
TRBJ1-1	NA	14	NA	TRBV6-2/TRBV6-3	TGTGCCAGCAGTGGGGCCGCAGGGGAGGCTGAAGCTTTCTTT	CASSGAAGEAEAFF
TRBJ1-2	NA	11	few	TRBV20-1	TGCAGTGCTAGGACAGGCTATGGCTACACCTTC	CSARTGYGYTF
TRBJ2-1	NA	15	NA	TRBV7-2	TGTGCCAGCAGGCCGGGCCGGGGAGTAGGCAATGAGCAGTTCTTC	CASRPGRGVGNEQFF
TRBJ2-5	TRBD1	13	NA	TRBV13	TGTGCCAGCACCAGGACAGGGGGGGAGACCCAGTACTTC	CASTRTGGETQYF
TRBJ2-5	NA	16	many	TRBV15	TGTGCCACCAGCAGAGGTGGACTGCCCGGGCAGGAGACCCAGTACTTC	CATSRGGLPGQETQYF
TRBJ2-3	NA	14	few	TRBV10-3	TGTGCCATCAAAAGGGTTTCTGGCACAGATACGCAGTATTTT	CAIKRVSGTDTQYF
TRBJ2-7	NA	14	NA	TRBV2	TGTGCCAGCAAACAGCCACGGGCCCGGCCCCAGCAGTACTTC	CASKQPRARPQQYF
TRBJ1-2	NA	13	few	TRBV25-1	TGTGCCAGCCGAACGCAGGGGAGTCAAGGCTACACCTTC	CASRTQGSQGYTF
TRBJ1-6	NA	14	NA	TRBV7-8	TGTGCCAGCAGCGAACCCCCCGGGGGAGGACCGCTGCACTTT	CASSEPPGGGPLHF
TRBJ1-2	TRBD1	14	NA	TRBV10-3	TGTGCCAGCACGATTAACAGGGGGCAAGATGGCTACACCTTC	CASTINRGQDGYTF
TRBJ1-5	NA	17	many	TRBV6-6	TGTGCCAGCAGTTACCCCGCGGGGGGAGGGAGCAATCAGCCCCAGCATTTT	CASSYPAGGGSNQPQHF
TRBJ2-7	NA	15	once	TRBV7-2	TGTGCCAGCAGCTCGTCGGCGGATGTGAGCACCGATACGTACTTC	CASSSSADVSTDTYF
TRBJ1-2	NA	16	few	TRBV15	TGTGCCACCAGCTACCCGGGGACCAGGCGGATCTATGGCTACACCTTC	CATSYPGTRRIYGYTF
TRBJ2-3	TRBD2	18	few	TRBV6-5	TGTGCCAGCAGTTACTCGTTCCGTTCTAGCGGGGGATCAGATACGCAGTATTTT	CASSYSFRSSGGSDTQYF
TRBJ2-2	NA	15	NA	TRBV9	TGTGCCAGCAGCGAAAGGAAGTATGACACGGGGGAGCTGTTTTTT	CASSERKYDTGELFF
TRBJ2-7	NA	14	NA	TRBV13	TGTGCCAGCAGCGTGTACAGGCTAGTCTACGAGCAGTACTTC	CASSVYRLVYEQYF
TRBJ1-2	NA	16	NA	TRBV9	TGTGCCAGCAGCGTAGTAGATCTAGGCGACGGGGATGGCTACACCTTC	CASSVVDLGDGDGYTF
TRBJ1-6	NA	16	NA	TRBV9	TGTGCCAGCAGCGCCGACAGCGCCTCCTATAATTCACCCCTCCACTTT	CASSADSASYNSPLHF
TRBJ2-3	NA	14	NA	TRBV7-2	TGCGCCAGCAGCCAAGTAACCAGCACAGGTACGCAGTATTTT	CASSQVTSTGTQYF
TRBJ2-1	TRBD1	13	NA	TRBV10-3	TGTGCCATCCTGAGACAGGGGGACAATGAGCAGTTCTTC	CAILRQGDNEQFF
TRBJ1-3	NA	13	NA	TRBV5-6	TGTGCCAGCAGCCGAACCTTGCGAAACACCATATATTTT	CASSRTLRNTIYF
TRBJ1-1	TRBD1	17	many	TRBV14	TGTGCCAGCAGCCACTTGACAGGGGACGATGCGAACACTGAAGCTTTCTTT	CASSHLTGDDANTEAFF
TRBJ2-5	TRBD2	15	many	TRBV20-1	TGCAGTGCTGCCGATAGCGGGGGGTTCCAAGAGACCCAATACTTC	CSAADSGGFQETQYF
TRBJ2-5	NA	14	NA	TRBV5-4	TGTGCCAGCAGCCTACAGCGGGCGGGCGAGACCCAGTACTTC	CASSLQRAGETQYF
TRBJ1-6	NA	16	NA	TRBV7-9	TGCGCCAGCAGCTCGGGCCTACCAGAGATGGGTTCACACCTCCACTTT	CASSSGLPEMGSHLHF
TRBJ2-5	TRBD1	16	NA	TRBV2	TGTGCCAGCACCGTGAGACAGGGGGGACTACAGGAGACCCAGTACTTC	CASTVRQGGLQETQYF